The 16 T cell receptor beta chains given below trace back to one sample, sequenced in a study of T cell repertoires in cytomegalovirus infection. TCRdb called the reads again in MiXCR, with one record for every CDR3 protein. Among more than 90,000 distinct CDR3 sequences listed, around a tenth were seen once. These TCRs are of unknown antigen specificity. The source material was PBMCs, sequenced either directly or after in vitro stimulation (not recorded which). The receptors come from a human donor in good health (CMV status not recorded). Some clones in this sample may be carry-over from other donors' samples.

The V call is TRBV20-1, the J call TRBJ2-7, with 7 bases matching TRBD2. CDR3 length: 17 residues. Germline V gene sequence: CDR1 DFQATT, CDR2 SNEGSKA (reference sequence). V trimming: 3 bases; J trimming: 2 bases; junction bases outside the gene matches: 16. The CDR3 nucleotides read TGCAGTGCTAGCATCGGGGAGGGGAGGGGTGGTGCCTACGAGCAGTACTTC. Translating it yields CSASIGEGRGGAYEQYF.

This clonotype showed up many times. The gene calls are TRBV7-2 and TRBJ1-6; D is possibly TRBD1 (5 bases). The length of the CDR3 is 15 residues. Germline values: CDR1 SGHTA, CDR2 FQGNSA. Trimming took 2 bases from V and 5 from J, leaving 10 bases between them. Written as DNA, the CDR3 is TGTGCCAGCAGCTTATGGGACGGAAATAATTCACCCCTCCACTTT. This translates into CASSLWDGNNSPLHF.

This clonotype was counted a single time. The rearrangement joins TRBV14 to TRBJ1-1, with D unclear. Trimming stripped 0 bases from V and 0 bases from J, with 14 bases between. From germline, CDR1 is SGHDN and CDR2 FVKESK. The CDR3 length is 17 residues. The CDR3 sequence: CASSQDLGPLMNTEAFF. DNA for the CDR3: TGTGCCAGCAGCCAAGATCTAGGGCCCCTCATGAACACTGAAGCTTTCTTT.

The J gene is TRBJ1-6, the V gene TRBV6-5; no definite D call. Trimming cost V 1 base and J 1 base, with 5 bases left between them. Germline V gives CDR1 MNHEY, CDR2 SVGAGI. The CDR3 is made up of 15 amino acids. The CDR3 bases are TGTGCCAGCAGTTACTACGGGTCCTATAATTCACCCCTCCACTTT. It codes for CASSYYGSYNSPLHF.

The chain links TRBV12-3 or TRBV12-4 to TRBJ2-1; no firm D call. CDR3 length equals 14 residues. The V and J ends lost 7 bases and 10 bases respectively, with 20 bases between them. The DNA of the CDR3 is TGTGCCAGCACCCCTTTAGGCAACCTGGGGGAGCAGTTCTTC. This codes for CASTPLGNLGEQFF.

This clonotype was counted many times. The chain links TRBV7-9 to TRBJ2-2, with D possibly TRBD1 on 5 matching bases. The CDR3 is made up of 15 amino acids. The germline V and J ends were trimmed by 2 bases and 5 bases, with 12 bases remaining between them. The germline V gene has CDR1 SEHNR and CDR2 FQNEAQ (reference sequence). The CDR3 region is CASSLMGQGTGELFF. CDR3 bases: TGTGCCAGCAGCTTAATGGGGCAGGGAACCGGGGAGCTGTTTTTT.

This clonotype was found a few times. The chain combines TRBV10-3 with TRBJ1-1, with 7 bases matching TRBD1. With V trimmed by 2 bases and J by 0 bases, 3 bases remained unmatched. There are 15 residues in the CDR3. Germline values: CDR1 ENHRY, CDR2 SYGVKD. The CDR3 loop reads CAISEPRGMNTEAFF. In DNA, the CDR3 is TGTGCCATCAGTGAGCCCAGGGGGATGAACACTGAAGCTTTCTTT.

The DNA of the CDR3 is TGTGCCAGCAGCAGACGGGCCACAGATACGCAGTATTTT. This translates into CASSRRATDTQYF. The chain recombines TRBV7-3 with TRBJ2-3; D is uncertain. CDR3 size: 13 residues. Germline values: CDR1 SGHTA, CDR2 FQGTGA. The V and J ends lost 5 bases and 2 bases respectively, with 8 bases between them.

This clonotype was recorded many times. The chain recombines TRBV7-2 with TRBJ2-1, with 7 bases identical to TRBD2. J was trimmed by 6 bases and V by 5 bases; bases with no gene match: 7. Germline CDR1 and CDR2: SGHTA and FQGNSA. The CDR3 extends over 14 amino acids. The CDR3 reads CASSIASGRNEQFF. The CDR3 DNA reads TGTGCCAGCAGCATCGCTAGCGGACGCAATGAGCAGTTCTTC.

This clonotype was recorded many times. The V gene is TRBV20-1, the J gene TRBJ1-3, with D maybe TRBD1 (6 bases). The CDR3 is 16 amino acids. Trimming cost V 3 bases and J 0 bases, with 15 bases left between them. The germline V gene has CDR1 DFQATT and CDR2 SNEGSKA (reference sequence). The CDR3 here is CSASPGGTNSGNTIYF. The DNA of the CDR3 is TGCAGTGCTAGCCCCGGGGGGACAAACTCTGGAAACACCATATATTTT.

This clonotype is labeled medium-sized (0.01 to 0.1%). The chain joins TRBV10-3 to TRBJ2-7; D possibly corresponds to TRBD2 (5 bases). Deletions cut 3 bases from V and 0 bases from J, with 9 bases between. The CDR3 consists of 14 residues. In germline, CDR1 is ENHRY, CDR2 SYGVKD. This CDR3 is CAISDVGASYEQYF. The CDR3 nucleotides are TGTGCCATCAGTGATGTGGGAGCCTCCTACGAGCAGTACTTC.

This clonotype was seen ten or more times. The chain links TRBV5-4 to TRBJ1-2; D gene ambiguous. Looked up from germline, CDR1 is SGHNT and CDR2 is YYREEE (reference sequence). The CDR3 has 14 residues. V was clipped by 4 bases and J by 4 bases, with 14 bases between them. The CDR3 region is CASSLDLEAYGYTF. The CDR3 DNA reads TGTGCCAGCAGCCTCGACCTAGAGGCCTATGGCTACACCTTC.

This chain uses TRBV6-2 or TRBV6-3 with TRBJ2-7; 11 bases match TRBD2. The CDR3 runs 13 residues. CDR1 and CDR2 (germline): MNHEY, SVGEGT. V was clipped by 6 bases and J by 3 bases; unmatched bases: 1. Written as DNA, the CDR3 is TGTGCCAGCAGGCTAGCGGGAGGCTACGAGCAGTACGTC. It is translated as CASRLAGGYEQYV.

This clonotype appeared many times. The chain is built from TRBV5-6 and TRBJ2-7; D may correspond to TRBD1 or TRBD2 (6 bases each). From germline, CDR1 is SGHDT and CDR2 YYEEEE. V was shortened by 4 bases and J by 5 bases, with 19 bases between the two germline ends. This CDR3 is built from 15 residues. CDR3 loop: CASSARGGIDHEQYF. The CDR3 coding sequence is TGTGCCAGCAGCGCCCGAGGGGGGATAGACCACGAGCAGTACTTC.

This clonotype was detected ten times or more. The chain employs TRBV11-2 and TRBJ1-2; 10 nucleotides match TRBD1. This CDR3 contains 14 residues. V shed 5 bases, J shed 4 bases, and the junction held 4 bases outside the gene matches. CDR1 is SGHAT and CDR2 is FQNNGV in the germline V gene. As DNA, the CDR3 is TGTGCCAGCAGCAAGGGGGACAGGGGCTATGGCTACACCTTC. Amino acids: CASSKGDRGYGYTF.

This clonotype occurred a few times. V usage is TRBV23-1 and J usage is TRBJ2-2, with D possibly TRBD2 on 6 matching bases. TRBV23-1 belongs to the ORF category, with a function that is uncertain. Trimming removed 6 bases at V and 3 bases at J, with 20 bases between. CDR3 length: 17 residues. For the CDR3, the DNA is TGCGCCAGCAGCCCGGCGGGGCTCCTGGGGGACACCGGGGAGCTGTTTTTT. Its translation is CASSPAGLLGDTGELFF.